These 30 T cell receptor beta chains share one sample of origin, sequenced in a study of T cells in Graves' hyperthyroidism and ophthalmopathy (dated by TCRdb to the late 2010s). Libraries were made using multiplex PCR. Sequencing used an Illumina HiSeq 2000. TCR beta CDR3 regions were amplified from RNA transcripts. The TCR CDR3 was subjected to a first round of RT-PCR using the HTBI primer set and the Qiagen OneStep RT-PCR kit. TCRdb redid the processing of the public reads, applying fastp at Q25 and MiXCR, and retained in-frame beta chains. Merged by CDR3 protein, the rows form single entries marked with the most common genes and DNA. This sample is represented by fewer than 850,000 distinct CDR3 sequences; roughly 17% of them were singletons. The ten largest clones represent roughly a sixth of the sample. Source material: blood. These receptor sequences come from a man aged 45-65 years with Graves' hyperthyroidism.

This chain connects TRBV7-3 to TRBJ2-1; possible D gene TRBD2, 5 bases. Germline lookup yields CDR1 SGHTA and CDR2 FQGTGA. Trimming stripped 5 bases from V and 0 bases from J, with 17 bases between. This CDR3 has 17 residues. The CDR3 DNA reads TGTGCCAGCAGCCCTACGGGGATTCCTAGCTCCTACAATGAGCAGTTCTTC. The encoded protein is CASSPTGIPSSYNEQFF.

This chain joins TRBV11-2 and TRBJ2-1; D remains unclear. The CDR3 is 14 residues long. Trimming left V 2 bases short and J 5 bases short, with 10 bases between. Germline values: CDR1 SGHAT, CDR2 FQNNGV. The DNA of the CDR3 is TGTGCCAGCAGCTTACCCCTGAACCACAATGAGCAGTTCTTC. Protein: CASSLPLNHNEQFF.

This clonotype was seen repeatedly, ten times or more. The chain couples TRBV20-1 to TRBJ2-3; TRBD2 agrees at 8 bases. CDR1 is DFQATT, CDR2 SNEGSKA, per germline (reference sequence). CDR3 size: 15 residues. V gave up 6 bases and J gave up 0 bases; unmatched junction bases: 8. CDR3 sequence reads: CSARGGRTSTDTQYF. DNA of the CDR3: TGCAGTGCCAGGGGCGGGAGGACTAGCACAGATACGCAGTATTTT.

For the CDR3, the DNA is TGTGCCAGCACCTTGGACGGACTCACCTACGAGCAGTACTTC. Amino acids: CASTLDGLTYEQYF. This chain links TRBV12-3 or TRBV12-4 with TRBJ2-7, with D possibly being TRBD2 (5 bases). Between the trimmed V and J ends, which lost 7 bases and 2 bases, there was a span of 15 bases. CDR3 length: 14 amino acids.

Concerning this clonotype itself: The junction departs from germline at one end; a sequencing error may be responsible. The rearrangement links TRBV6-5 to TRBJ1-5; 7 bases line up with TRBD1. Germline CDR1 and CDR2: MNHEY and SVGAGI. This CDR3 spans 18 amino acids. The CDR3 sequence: CASSDSRGKGPLNQPQHF. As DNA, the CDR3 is TGTGCCAGCAGTGACTCCAGGGGGAAGGGTCCCCTCAATCAGCCCCAGCATTTT.

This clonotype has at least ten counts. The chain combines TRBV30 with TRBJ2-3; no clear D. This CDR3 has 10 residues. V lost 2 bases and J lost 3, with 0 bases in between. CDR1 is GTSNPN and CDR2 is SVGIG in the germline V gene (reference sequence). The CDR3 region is CAWSTDTQYF. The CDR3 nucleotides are TGTGCCTGGAGTACAGATACGCAGTATTTT.

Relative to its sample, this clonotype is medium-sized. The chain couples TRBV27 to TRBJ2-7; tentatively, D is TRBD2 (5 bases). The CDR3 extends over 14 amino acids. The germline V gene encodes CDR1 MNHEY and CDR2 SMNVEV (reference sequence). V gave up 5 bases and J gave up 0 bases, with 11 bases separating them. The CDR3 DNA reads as TGTGCCAGCAGTCTGACGACTAACTCCTACGAGCAGTACTTC. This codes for CASSLTTNSYEQYF.

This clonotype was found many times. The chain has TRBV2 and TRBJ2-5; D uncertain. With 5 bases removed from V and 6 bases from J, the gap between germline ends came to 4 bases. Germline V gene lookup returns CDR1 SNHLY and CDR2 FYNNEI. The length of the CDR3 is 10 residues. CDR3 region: CASSIKTQYF. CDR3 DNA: TGTGCCAGCAGTATAAAGACCCAGTACTTC. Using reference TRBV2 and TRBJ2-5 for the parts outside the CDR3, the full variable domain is EPEVTQTPSHQVTQMGQEVILRCVPISNHLYFYWYRQILGQKVEFLVSFYNNEISEKSEIFDDQFSVERPDGSNFTLKIRSTKLEDSAMYFCASSIKTQYFGPGTRLLVL.

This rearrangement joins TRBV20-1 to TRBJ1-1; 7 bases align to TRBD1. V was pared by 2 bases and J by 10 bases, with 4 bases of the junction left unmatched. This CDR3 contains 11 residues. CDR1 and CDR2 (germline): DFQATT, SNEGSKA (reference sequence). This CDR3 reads CSARTGAGAFF. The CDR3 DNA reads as TGCAGTGCTAGAACAGGGGCTGGAGCTTTCTTT.

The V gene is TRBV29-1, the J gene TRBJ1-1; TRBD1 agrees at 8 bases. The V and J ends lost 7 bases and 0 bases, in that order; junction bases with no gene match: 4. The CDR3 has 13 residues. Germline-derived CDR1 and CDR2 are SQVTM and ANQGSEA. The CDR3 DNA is TGCAGCGGGAGGACAGGGATGAACACTGAAGCTTTCTTT. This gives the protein CSGRTGMNTEAFF.

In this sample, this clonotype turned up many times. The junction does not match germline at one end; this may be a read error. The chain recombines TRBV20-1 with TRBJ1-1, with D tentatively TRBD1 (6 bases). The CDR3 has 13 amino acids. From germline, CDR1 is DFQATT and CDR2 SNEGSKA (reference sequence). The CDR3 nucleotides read TGCAGTGCCAGAGGGGGGGGGAACACTGAAGCTTTCTTT. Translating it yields CSARGGGNTEAFF.

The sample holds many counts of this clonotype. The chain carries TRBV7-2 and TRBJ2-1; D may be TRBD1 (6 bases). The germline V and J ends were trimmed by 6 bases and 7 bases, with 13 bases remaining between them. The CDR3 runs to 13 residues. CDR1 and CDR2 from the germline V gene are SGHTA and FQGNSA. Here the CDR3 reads CASRNREGNEQFF. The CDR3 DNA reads TGTGCCAGCAGGAACAGGGAAGGGAATGAGCAGTTCTTC. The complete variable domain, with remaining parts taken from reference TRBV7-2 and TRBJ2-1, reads GAGVSQSPSNKVTEKGKDVELRCDPISGHTALYWYRQSLGQGLEFLIYFQGNSAPDKSGLPSDRFSAERTGGSVSTLTIQRTQQEDSAVYLCASRNREGNEQFFGPGTRLTVL.

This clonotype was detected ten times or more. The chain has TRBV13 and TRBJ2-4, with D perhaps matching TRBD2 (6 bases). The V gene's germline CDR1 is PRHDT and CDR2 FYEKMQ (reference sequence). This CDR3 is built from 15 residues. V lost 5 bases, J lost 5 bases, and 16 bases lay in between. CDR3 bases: TGTGCCAGCAGCCCGAGACTAGTCCACCAAAACATTCAGTACTTC. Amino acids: CASSPRLVHQNIQYF.

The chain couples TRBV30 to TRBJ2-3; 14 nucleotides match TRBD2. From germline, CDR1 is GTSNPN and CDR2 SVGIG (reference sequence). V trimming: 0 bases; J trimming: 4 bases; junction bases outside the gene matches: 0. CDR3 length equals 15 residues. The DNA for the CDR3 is TGTGCCTGGAGTGTGGGACTAGCGGGAGCAGATACGCAGTATTTT. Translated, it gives CAWSVGLAGADTQYF.

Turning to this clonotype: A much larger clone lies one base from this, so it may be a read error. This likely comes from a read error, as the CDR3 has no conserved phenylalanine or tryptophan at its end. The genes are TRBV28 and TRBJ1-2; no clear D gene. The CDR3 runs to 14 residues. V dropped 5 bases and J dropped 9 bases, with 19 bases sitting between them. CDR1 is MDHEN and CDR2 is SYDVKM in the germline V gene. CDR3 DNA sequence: TGTGCCAGCAGTCAGAGCCCGTATAGCGGTCGCTACACCCTC. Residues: CASSQSPYSGRYTL.

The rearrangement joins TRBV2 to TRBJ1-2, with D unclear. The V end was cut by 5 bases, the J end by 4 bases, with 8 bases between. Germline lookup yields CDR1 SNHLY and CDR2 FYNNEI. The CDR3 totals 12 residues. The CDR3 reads CASSFAVYGYTF. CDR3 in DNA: TGTGCCAGCAGTTTCGCTGTCTATGGCTACACCTTC.

CDR3 sequence reads: CASSPVGGRGAYNEQFF. The CDR3, as DNA: TGTGCCAGCAGCCCTGTGGGAGGGAGGGGGGCCTACAATGAGCAGTTCTTC. The rearrangement joins TRBV12-3 or TRBV12-4 to TRBJ2-1, with D possibly matching TRBD2 (7 bases). The CDR3 contains 17 residues. Trimming cost V 6 bases and J 2 bases, with 20 bases left between them.

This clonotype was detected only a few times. CDR3 coding DNA: TGTGCCAGTAGTATTCCTGGGAGAGGGGCCAACGTCCTGACTTTC. This codes for CASSIPGRGANVLTF. The V gene is TRBV19, the J gene TRBJ2-6; tentatively, D is TRBD2 (5 bases). Germline loops: CDR1 LNHDA, CDR2 SQIVND (reference sequence). The CDR3 runs to 15 residues. The V end lost 3 bases, the J end lost 4 bases, and 10 bases lay between the germline ends.

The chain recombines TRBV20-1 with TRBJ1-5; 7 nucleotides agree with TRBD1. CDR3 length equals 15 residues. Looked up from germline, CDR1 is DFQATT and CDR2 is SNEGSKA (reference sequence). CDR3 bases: TGCAGAGGCAGGACAGGCAAATATAGCAATCAGCCCCAGCATTTT. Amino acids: CRGRTGKYSNQPQHF.

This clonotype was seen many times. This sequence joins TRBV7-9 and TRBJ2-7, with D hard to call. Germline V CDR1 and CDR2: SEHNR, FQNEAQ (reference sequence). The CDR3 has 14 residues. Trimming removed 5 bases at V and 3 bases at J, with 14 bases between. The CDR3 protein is CASSPQSESYEQYF. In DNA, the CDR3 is TGTGCCAGCAGCCCACAGTCCGAGAGCTACGAGCAGTACTTC.

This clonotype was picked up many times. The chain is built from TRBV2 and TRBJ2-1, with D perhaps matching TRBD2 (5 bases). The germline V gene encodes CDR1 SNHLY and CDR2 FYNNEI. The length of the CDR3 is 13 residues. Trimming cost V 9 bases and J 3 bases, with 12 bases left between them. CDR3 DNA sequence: TGTGCCAGTGTCTCTAGCCTCTACAATGAGCAGTTCTTC. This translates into CASVSSLYNEQFF.

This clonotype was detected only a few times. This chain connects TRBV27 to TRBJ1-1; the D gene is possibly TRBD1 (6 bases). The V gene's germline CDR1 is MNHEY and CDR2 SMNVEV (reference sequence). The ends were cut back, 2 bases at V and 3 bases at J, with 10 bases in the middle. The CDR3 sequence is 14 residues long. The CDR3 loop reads CASSLAQGDTEAFF. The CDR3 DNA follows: TGTGCCAGCAGTTTAGCACAGGGTGACACTGAAGCTTTCTTT.

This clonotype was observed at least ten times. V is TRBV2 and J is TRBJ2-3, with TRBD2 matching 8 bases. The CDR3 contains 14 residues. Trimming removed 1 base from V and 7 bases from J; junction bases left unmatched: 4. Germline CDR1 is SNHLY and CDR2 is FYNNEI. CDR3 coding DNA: TGTGCCAGCAGTGAAGGGCGCGGGAGGAATACGCAGTATTTT. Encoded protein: CASSEGRGRNTQYF.

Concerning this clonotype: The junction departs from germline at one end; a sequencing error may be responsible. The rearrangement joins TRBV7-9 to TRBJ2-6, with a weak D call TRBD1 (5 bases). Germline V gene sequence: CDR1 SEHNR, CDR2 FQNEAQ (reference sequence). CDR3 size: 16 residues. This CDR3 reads CVSSPLSRTGANVLTF. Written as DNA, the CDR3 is TGTGTCAGCAGCCCCTTGTCCCGGACAGGGGCCAACGTCCTGACTTTC.

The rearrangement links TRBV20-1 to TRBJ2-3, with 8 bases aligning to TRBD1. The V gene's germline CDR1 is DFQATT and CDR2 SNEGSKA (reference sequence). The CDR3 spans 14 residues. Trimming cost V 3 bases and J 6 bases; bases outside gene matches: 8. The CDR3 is CSASPGQVIDTQYF. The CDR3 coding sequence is TGCAGTGCTAGCCCGGGACAGGTCATTGATACGCAGTATTTT.

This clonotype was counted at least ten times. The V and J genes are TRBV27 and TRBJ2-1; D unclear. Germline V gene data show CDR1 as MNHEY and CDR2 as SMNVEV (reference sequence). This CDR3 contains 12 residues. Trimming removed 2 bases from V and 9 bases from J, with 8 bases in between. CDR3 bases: TGTGCCAGCAGTTTAGGAGTAGGTGAGCAGTTCTTC. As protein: CASSLGVGEQFF.

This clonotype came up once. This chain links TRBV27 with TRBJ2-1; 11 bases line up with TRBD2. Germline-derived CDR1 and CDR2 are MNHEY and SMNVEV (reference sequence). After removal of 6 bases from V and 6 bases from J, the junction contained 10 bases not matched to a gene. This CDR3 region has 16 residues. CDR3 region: CASRKRTSGLANEQFF. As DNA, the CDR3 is TGTGCCAGCAGAAAGAGGACTAGCGGGCTCGCCAATGAGCAGTTCTTC.

CDR3 DNA sequence: TGTGCCAGCTCACCACCTTCGGCTCCTGAAAACATTCAGTACTTC. It yields the protein CASSPPSAPENIQYF. This sequence joins TRBV7-3 and TRBJ2-4; D not certain. The ends were cut back, 8 bases at V and 5 bases at J, with 19 bases in the middle. Germline CDR1 reads SGHTA; CDR2 reads FQGTGA. The CDR3 is made up of 15 amino acids.

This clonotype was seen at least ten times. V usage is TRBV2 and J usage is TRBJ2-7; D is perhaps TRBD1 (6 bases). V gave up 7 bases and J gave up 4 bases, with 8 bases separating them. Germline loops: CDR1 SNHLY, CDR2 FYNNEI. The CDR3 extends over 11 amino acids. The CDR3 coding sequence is TGTGCCAGCATGAGGGGGTACGAGCAGTACTTC. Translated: CASMRGYEQYF.

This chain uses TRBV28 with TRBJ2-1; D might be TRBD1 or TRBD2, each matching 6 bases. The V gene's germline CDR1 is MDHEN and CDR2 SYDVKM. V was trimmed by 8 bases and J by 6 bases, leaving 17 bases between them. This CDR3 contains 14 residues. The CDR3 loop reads CASGGREHTNEQFF. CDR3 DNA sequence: TGTGCCAGCGGGGGCCGGGAGCACACCAATGAGCAGTTCTTC.